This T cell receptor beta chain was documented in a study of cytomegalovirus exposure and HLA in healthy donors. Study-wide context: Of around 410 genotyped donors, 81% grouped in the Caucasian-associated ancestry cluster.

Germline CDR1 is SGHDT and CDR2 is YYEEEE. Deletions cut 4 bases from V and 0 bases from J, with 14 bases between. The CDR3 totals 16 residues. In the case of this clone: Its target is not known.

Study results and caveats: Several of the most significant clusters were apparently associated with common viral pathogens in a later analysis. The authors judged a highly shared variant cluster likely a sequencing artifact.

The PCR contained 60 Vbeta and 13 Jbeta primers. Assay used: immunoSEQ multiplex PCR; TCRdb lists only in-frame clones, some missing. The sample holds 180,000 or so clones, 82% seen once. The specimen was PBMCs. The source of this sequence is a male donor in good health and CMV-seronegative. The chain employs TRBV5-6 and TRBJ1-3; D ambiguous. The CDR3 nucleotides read TGTGCCAGCAGCCCGGGAAGGCTTTTCTCTGGAAACACCATATATTTT. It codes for CASSPGRLFSGNTIYF.